The TCR beta chain under discussion was sequenced for a study of T cells in Graves' hyperthyroidism and ophthalmopathy. The CDR3 regions of TCR beta were amplified from RNA transcripts. HTBI primers were the set used in a first-round RT-PCR of the TCR CDR3. TCRdb reprocessed the multiplex PCR reads with MiXCR, giving one entry per CDR3 protein. This table has some 400,000 distinct CDR3 sequences, about 15% appearing once. Trimming shortened V by 4 bases and J by 5 bases, and 11 bases separated the two germline ends. CDR3 length equals 12 residues. CDR1 and CDR2 (germline): DFQATT, SNEGSKA (reference sequence).

Sequences were obtained from blood. The sequence was obtained from a woman in her sixties with Graves' hyperthyroidism. The rearrangement joins TRBV20-1 to TRBJ2-5; D remains unclear. The CDR3 reads CSATDVVETQYF. The CDR3 bases are TGCAGTGCTACCGATGTTGTGGAGACCCAGTACTTC.